The table lists the clone carrying this T cell receptor (beta chain) with a count of one. The antigen is unknown. This same CDR3 is encoded by further DNA sequences in the sample. This PCR relied on a set of 60 Vbeta primers and 13 Jbeta primers. Repertoires were generated with immunoSEQ multiplex PCR, while TCRdb's copy carries only in-frame clones and drops some. Of around 150,000 clones listed, 68% are singletons. This CDR3 is built from 14 residues. Trimming stripped 0 bases from V and 5 bases from J, with 10 bases between. The germline V gene encodes CDR1 SGHTA and CDR2 FQGNSA. The data belong to a study of cytomegalovirus exposure and HLA in healthy donors. Findings and caveats of the study: A later analysis reportedly found that, within productive TCRs, an Asian-associated ancestry cluster had fewer N-insertions than the mean observed across the 666 donors. TCR beta V- and J-gene trimming was later associated with a missense DCLRE1C variant.

Source material: PBMCs. The rearrangement links TRBV7-2 to TRBJ1-1; no clear D gene. The TCR sequence derives from a man aged 50 to 59 in good health and CMV-seronegative. The CDR3 nucleotides read TGTGCCAGCAGCTTAGCCTACGCGAATACTGAAGCTTTCTTT. As protein: CASSLAYANTEAFF.